Listed below are T cell receptor beta chains from one sample, sequenced in a study of control samples from healthy donors and cancer patients. Sequenced by immunoSEQ multiplex PCR; TCRdb stores in-frame clones only, minus some. This table holds 160,000 or so clones, roughly 95% found once. Sequencing input: blood. The receptors derive from a woman aged 25 to 39 in good health. The CDR3 runs from the conserved cysteine through the conserved F or W. Each record gives: V gene, clone size, J gene, D gene, CDR3 protein, CDR3 DNA. The D gene is left open where the match is weak. Only part of the rows carry a size: once, few, many, or a class if the clone is expanded.

v_gene: TRBV27
abundance: -
j_gene: TRBJ2-2
d_gene: -
CDR3aa: CASSLSAGSNTGELFF
CDR3nt: TGTGCCAGCAGTTTATCTGCAGGGTCGAACACCGGGGAGCTGTTTTTT

v_gene: TRBV19
abundance: few
j_gene: TRBJ1-2
d_gene: TRBD1
CDR3aa: CASSIGTGSGDGYTF
CDR3nt: TGTGCCAGTAGTATTGGGACAGGGTCAGGGGATGGCTACACCTTC

v_gene: TRBV29-1
abundance: once
j_gene: TRBJ1-5
d_gene: -
CDR3aa: CSVEIAGEPQHF
CDR3nt: TGCAGCGTTGAGATTGCGGGTGAGCCCCAGCATTTT

v_gene: TRBV6-6
abundance: -
j_gene: TRBJ2-1
d_gene: TRBD1
CDR3aa: CASMGTGIWVEQFF
CDR3nt: TGTGCCAGCATGGGGACAGGGATATGGGTTGAGCAGTTCTTC

v_gene: TRBV7-7
abundance: -
j_gene: TRBJ2-5
d_gene: -
CDR3aa: CASSPGTSYQETQYF
CDR3nt: TGTGCTAGCAGCCCAGGGACTTCGTACCAAGAGACCCAGTACTTC

v_gene: TRBV7-2
abundance: -
j_gene: TRBJ1-2
d_gene: -
CDR3aa: CASSLALGWDYGYTF
CDR3nt: TGTGCCAGCAGCTTAGCGTTGGGATGGGACTATGGCTACACCTTC

v_gene: TRBV5-1
abundance: -
j_gene: TRBJ2-5
d_gene: -
CDR3aa: CASSLGHRETQYF
CDR3nt: TGCGCCAGCAGCTTGGGACATAGAGAGACCCAGTACTTC

v_gene: TRBV28
abundance: -
j_gene: TRBJ1-3
d_gene: -
CDR3aa: CASSFSSSGNTIYF
CDR3nt: TGTGCCAGCAGTTTCTCCAGCTCTGGAAACACCATATATTTT

v_gene: TRBV6-6
abundance: -
j_gene: TRBJ1-1
d_gene: -
CDR3aa: CASSPKVSGGMNTEAFF
CDR3nt: TGTGCCAGCAGTCCAAAGGTGTCAGGCGGCATGAACACTGAAGCTTTCTTT

v_gene: TRBV7-9
abundance: once
j_gene: TRBJ2-3
d_gene: TRBD2
CDR3aa: CASSTRGLAGKSTDTQYF
CDR3nt: TGTGCCAGCAGCACACGCGGACTAGCGGGGAAAAGCACAGATACGCAGTATTTT

v_gene: TRBV27
abundance: -
j_gene: TRBJ1-1
d_gene: -
CDR3aa: CATRGGRDEAFF
CDR3nt: TGTGCCACCCGTGGAGGGAGGGATGAAGCTTTCTTT

v_gene: TRBV13
abundance: -
j_gene: TRBJ1-2
d_gene: TRBD1
CDR3aa: CASSLRGGWYGYTF
CDR3nt: TGTGCCAGCAGCCTAAGAGGGGGCTGGTATGGCTACACCTTC

v_gene: TRBV4-1
abundance: -
j_gene: TRBJ2-1
d_gene: -
CDR3aa: CASSQHSSYNEQFF
CDR3nt: TGCGCCAGCAGCCAACATAGCTCCTACAATGAGCAGTTCTTC

v_gene: TRBV29-1
abundance: -
j_gene: TRBJ1-1
d_gene: TRBD1
CDR3aa: CSVGDRAQNTEAFF
CDR3nt: TGCAGCGTAGGGGACAGGGCCCAGAACACTGAAGCTTTCTTT

v_gene: TRBV18
abundance: -
j_gene: TRBJ2-1
d_gene: TRBD1
CDR3aa: CASSRQGGSYNEQFF
CDR3nt: TGTGCCAGCTCGCGACAGGGGGGCTCCTACAATGAGCAGTTCTTC

v_gene: TRBV7-9
abundance: once
j_gene: TRBJ1-3
d_gene: -
CDR3aa: CASSPNREIGNGNTIYF
CDR3nt: TGTGCCAGCAGCCCTAACAGGGAAATAGGGAATGGAAACACCATATATTTT

v_gene: TRBV2
abundance: once
j_gene: TRBJ1-1
d_gene: -
CDR3aa: CASRTPKNTEAFF
CDR3nt: TGTGCCAGCAGGACGCCCAAGAACACTGAAGCTTTCTTT

v_gene: TRBV5-4
abundance: -
j_gene: TRBJ1-5
d_gene: -
CDR3aa: CASSLVGHKNQPQHF
CDR3nt: TGTGCCAGCAGCTTGGTAGGACACAAAAATCAGCCCCAGCATTTT

v_gene: TRBV19
abundance: -
j_gene: TRBJ2-7
d_gene: TRBD1
CDR3aa: CASSFRGLGEQYF
CDR3nt: TGTGCCAGTAGTTTTAGGGGGCTAGGCGAGCAGTACTTC

v_gene: TRBV10-2
abundance: -
j_gene: TRBJ2-7
d_gene: -
CDR3aa: CASSEKWRGEQYF
CDR3nt: TGCGCCAGCAGTGAAAAGTGGAGAGGGGAGCAGTACTTC

v_gene: TRBV6-5
abundance: -
j_gene: TRBJ2-7
d_gene: -
CDR3aa: CASSTDRGSSYEQYF
CDR3nt: TGTGCCAGCAGTACCGATCGGGGGTCCTCCTACGAGCAGTACTTC

v_gene: TRBV12-3/TRBV12-4
abundance: -
j_gene: TRBJ1-1
d_gene: -
CDR3aa: CASSLSGNTEAFF
CDR3nt: TGTGCCAGCAGTTTATCCGGGAACACTGAAGCTTTCTTT

v_gene: TRBV19
abundance: few
j_gene: TRBJ1-5
d_gene: -
CDR3aa: CASSSDYQPQHF
CDR3nt: TGTGCCAGTAGTTCCGATTATCAGCCCCAGCATTTT

v_gene: TRBV2
abundance: -
j_gene: TRBJ1-2
d_gene: TRBD1
CDR3aa: CASTLTGDYGYTF
CDR3nt: TGTGCCAGCACCCTAACAGGGGACTATGGCTACACCTTC

v_gene: TRBV25-1
abundance: -
j_gene: TRBJ2-1
d_gene: -
CDR3aa: CASSDSVGNEQFF
CDR3nt: TGTGCCAGCAGTGATTCCGTTGGCAATGAGCAGTTCTTC

v_gene: TRBV7-9
abundance: -
j_gene: TRBJ2-7
d_gene: -
CDR3aa: CASSLEGQYEQYF
CDR3nt: TGTGCCAGCAGCTTAGAGGGCCAGTACGAGCAGTACTTC

v_gene: TRBV25-1
abundance: -
j_gene: TRBJ2-2
d_gene: TRBD1
CDR3aa: CASSEYQQGTGELFF
CDR3nt: TGTGCCAGCAGTGAATATCAACAGGGGACCGGGGAGCTGTTTTTT

v_gene: TRBV3-1/TRBV3-2
abundance: once
j_gene: TRBJ2-7
d_gene: -
CDR3aa: CASSQGGIKAQYF
CDR3nt: TGTGCCAGCAGCCAAGGGGGGATCAAGGCCCAGTACTTC

v_gene: TRBV23-1
abundance: -
j_gene: TRBJ1-5
d_gene: TRBD1
CDR3aa: CASSHPPGQGVPYSNQPQHF
CDR3nt: TGCGCCAGCAGTCATCCACCGGGACAGGGCGTGCCCTATAGCAATCAGCCCCAGCATTTT